This T cell receptor beta chain originates from a study of cytomegalovirus exposure and HLA in healthy donors. Per germline, CDR1 SGHRS and CDR2 YFSETQ. The CDR3 is made up of 16 amino acids. V trimming: 1 base; J trimming: 2 bases; junction bases outside the gene matches: 6. 13 Jbeta primers and 60 Vbeta primers were used for the PCR. TCRdb's copy holds only in-frame clones and misses some; the assay was immunoSEQ multiplex PCR. The sample shows fewer than 200,000 clones, approximately 90% of them seen only once. The sequence was obtained from a boy between 2 and 15 years old in good health and CMV-seronegative. The chain is built from TRBV5-1 and TRBJ2-3; the match to TRBD2 covers 8 bases. The sequenced sample was PBMCs. The chain's CDR3 is CASSLNSGAFTDTQYF. In nucleotides, the CDR3 is TGCGCCAGCAGCTTGAATAGCGGGGCATTCACAGATACGCAGTATTTT.